This is a list of T cell receptor beta chains from one sample in a study of human T cells and chemical hapten exposure. TCRdb passed the RACE reads through MiXCR, listing each CDR3 protein once. The sample shows around 300,000 distinct CDR3 sequences, about 5% of them seen only once. The material sequenced was whole blood, taken in connection with sensitization to the hapten diphenylcyclopropenone (DPC). These receptors originate from a woman aged 18-29 years with alopecia areata. Some clones in this sample may be carry-over from other donors' samples. CDR3s include the opening cysteine and the closing phenylalanine or tryptophan. The D gene is left open where the match is weak. Size values are once, few and many counts, or a class for expanded clones, and some rows have none.

j_call d_call clone_size v_call cdr3_nt cdr3_aa
TRBJ1-6 - many TRBV12-3/TRBV12-4 TGTGCCAGCAGCTCTTACACGGAGGCACCCCTCCACTTT CASSSYTEAPLHF
TRBJ2-7 - few TRBV27 TGTGCCAGCAGCTGGACTGCGGGCGAGCAGTACTTC CASSWTAGEQYF
TRBJ1-4 - few TRBV5-1 TGCGCCAGCAGCTTGGTCGGGTATGGTGGTGAAAAACTGTTTTTT CASSLVGYGGEKLFF
TRBJ1-1 - many TRBV13 TGTGCCAGCAGCTACCAGGTGGGACCAGGGGTTATGAACACTGAAGCTTTCTTT CASSYQVGPGVMNTEAFF
TRBJ2-3 - - TRBV12-3/TRBV12-4 TGTGCCAGCAGTCGACAGTTCATCACAGATACGCAGTATTTT CASSRQFITDTQYF
TRBJ1-4 - - TRBV6-6 TGTGCCAGCAGTACGTCCGGGACAAACAATGAAAAACTGTTTTTT CASSTSGTNNEKLFF
TRBJ1-1 TRBD1 many TRBV15 TGTGCCACCAGCACCTACAGGGGGTTAAGGCCTTATGAAGCTTTCTTT CATSTYRGLRPYEAFF
TRBJ2-7 - - TRBV20-1 TGCAGTGCAGGCCCGCTGGGGCGATCCTACGAGCAGTACTTC CSAGPLGRSYEQYF
TRBJ2-5 - few TRBV6-2/TRBV6-3 TGTGCCAGCAGTTACTCGGCGGAAATAGGGACCCAGTACTTC CASSYSAEIGTQYF
TRBJ1-1 - - TRBV15 TGTGCCACCAGCAGAGATATTGGACACTTGAACACTGAAGCTTTCTTT CATSRDIGHLNTEAFF
TRBJ1-5 - many TRBV28 TGTGCCAGCAGACCAGACAGCCTTAATCAGCCCCAGCATTTT CASRPDSLNQPQHF
TRBJ2-5 TRBD1 few TRBV6-2/TRBV6-3 TGTGCCAGCAGTTACGGGACAGGGCCCGCCCAAGAGACCCAGTACTTC CASSYGTGPAQETQYF
TRBJ1-5 - few TRBV20-1 TGCAGTGCTAGACTTCCTAATCAGCCCCAGCATTTT CSARLPNQPQHF
TRBJ2-3 - many TRBV18 TGTGCCAGCTCACCACCTATTTCGGGGAGGTCCCCCCGCACAGATACGCAGTATTTT CASSPPISGRSPRTDTQYF
TRBJ2-5 - many TRBV2 TGTGCCAGCAGTGGCGGGACAAACCAAGAGACCCAGTACTTC CASSGGTNQETQYF
TRBJ2-6 - many TRBV7-6 TGTGCCAGCAGCTCTCGGGTGGATGGGGCCAACGTCCTGACTTTC CASSSRVDGANVLTF
TRBJ1-4 - few TRBV20-1 TGCAGTGCTACAGACCCACGGGATGAAAAACTGTTTTTT CSATDPRDEKLFF
TRBJ1-1 - many TRBV7-2 TGTGCCAGCAGCCCGGCAGGGGTGAGGATGAACACTGAAGCTTTCTTT CASSPAGVRMNTEAFF
TRBJ2-7 TRBD1 few TRBV20-1 TGCAGTGCTGGCCGGGACAGCTCCTACGAGCAGTACTTC CSAGRDSSYEQYF
TRBJ2-1 - many TRBV4-2 TGTGCCAGCAGCCAAGGGGACAACTTGTGGAATGAGCAGTTCTTC CASSQGDNLWNEQFF
TRBJ1-3 - many TRBV21-1 TGTGCCAGCAGCAAGGGGGGACAGGCCTCTGGAAACACCATATATTTT CASSKGGQASGNTIYF
TRBJ1-1 - few TRBV9 TGTGCCAGCAGCGCCAATGACAGGCTCACTGAAGCTTTCTTT CASSANDRLTEAFF
TRBJ1-1 TRBD1 many TRBV15 TGTGCCACCAGCAGAGGGGTTTCCGACAGGGGGAACACTGAAGCTTTCTTT CATSRGVSDRGNTEAFF
TRBJ2-7 - many TRBV4-3 TGCGCCAGCAGCCAAGAAACCCGGACCAGCCACGAGCAGTACTTC CASSQETRTSHEQYF
TRBJ2-2 - - TRBV7-9 TGTGCCAGCACCCTGGACGGACTAAACACCGGGGAGCTGTTTTTT CASTLDGLNTGELFF
TRBJ1-5 - many TRBV27 TGTGCCAGCAGTGCCAGGGGTCAGCCCCAGCATTTT CASSARGQPQHF
TRBJ2-1 TRBD2 - TRBV7-2 TGTGCCAGCGAGCGGGGTCCCTTTTACAATGAGCAGTTCTTC CASERGPFYNEQFF
TRBJ1-2 - few TRBV27 TGTGCCAGCAGGGAGTACGGATTTAAAGAAAACTATGGCTACACCTTC CASREYGFKENYGYTF
TRBJ2-1 TRBD1 many TRBV7-9 TGTGCCAGCAGCTTGGGACAGGTGAACTACAATGAGCAGTTCTTC CASSLGQVNYNEQFF
TRBJ2-3 - few TRBV14 TGTGCCAGCAGCCAAGCGAAAGACAGGATGTACGGACATACGCAGTATTTT CASSQAKDRMYGHTQYF
TRBJ2-5 TRBD2 - TRBV5-1 TGCGCCAGCAGCTCCGGGGGGGCTTGGAATGCAGAGACCCAGTACTTC CASSSGGAWNAETQYF
TRBJ2-4 - few TRBV7-2 TGTGCCAGCAGCGCCGGTCGGGGACACGCCAAAAACATTCAGTACTTC CASSAGRGHAKNIQYF
TRBJ1-1 - - TRBV6-2/TRBV6-3 TGTGCCAGCAGGCGGCGGGGAAACACTGAAGCTTTCTTT CASRRRGNTEAFF
TRBJ1-1 TRBD1 many TRBV18 TGTGCCACTTCGGCCGGGACAGGGGGATACACTGAAGCTTTCTTT CATSAGTGGYTEAFF
TRBJ1-3 - - TRBV6-5 TGTGCCAGCAGTTACTCCGCAGACTCTGGAAACACCATATATTTT CASSYSADSGNTIYF
TRBJ1-1 TRBD1 few TRBV7-9 TGTGCCAGCAGCTTAGGGGACAGGACTAACACTGAAGCTTTCTTT CASSLGDRTNTEAFF
TRBJ2-2 - few TRBV27 TGTGCCACCGGAGCCGGGAACACCGGGGAGCTGTTTTTT CATGAGNTGELFF
TRBJ2-6 TRBD1 few TRBV7-2 TGTGCCAGCAGCTCGAAGACAGGGGGCGCGGCTGGGGCCAACGTCCTGACTTTC CASSSKTGGAAGANVLTF
TRBJ2-1 TRBD1 few TRBV24-1 TGTGCCACACGGGACAGGGATAACAATGAGCAGTTCTTC CATRDRDNNEQFF
TRBJ2-3 - many TRBV29-1 TGCAGCGTCGAGTGGGGGGGCCATAGCACAGATACGCAGTATTTT CSVEWGGHSTDTQYF
TRBJ2-1 TRBD1 few TRBV11-3 TGTGCCAGCAGCTTTGGGACAGGGAGCGGGAATGAGCAGTTCTTC CASSFGTGSGNEQFF
TRBJ1-2 - many TRBV4-3 TGCGCCAGCAGCCAGCTCCATAGGGATAACGGCTACACCTTC CASSQLHRDNGYTF
TRBJ1-1 - few TRBV10-3 TGTGCCATCAGTGTTGCGCCGGCAGGTGAAGCTTTCTTT CAISVAPAGEAFF
TRBJ1-4 - many TRBV12-3/TRBV12-4 TGTGCCAGCAGTTTTCGACAGGATGCAACTAATGAAAAACTGTTTTTT CASSFRQDATNEKLFF
TRBJ2-5 TRBD2 few TRBV5-8 TGTGCCAGCAACCCCGTGGGACTAGCCGTCGAGACCCAGTACTTC CASNPVGLAVETQYF
TRBJ2-7 TRBD1 - TRBV4-3 TGCGCCAGCAGCCAAGATTCCAAGACAGGGACCTACGAGCAGTACTTC CASSQDSKTGTYEQYF
TRBJ1-6 - - TRBV7-9 TGTGCCAGCAGCTTAGCGGGGAGGGTTGATTCACCCCTCCACTTT CASSLAGRVDSPLHF
TRBJ2-4 TRBD2 many TRBV2 TGTGCCAGCGTCGGGGGGGGAGCCAAAAACATTCAGTACTTC CASVGGGAKNIQYF
TRBJ1-2 - many TRBV7-9 TGTGCCAGCAGCTTCGAAACTACGGGGCCTGGCTACACCTTC CASSFETTGPGYTF
TRBJ2-3 - - TRBV12-3/TRBV12-4 TGTGCCAGCACCCCCACCGCATTCACGGATACGCAGTATTTT CASTPTAFTDTQYF